This entry concerns a single T cell receptor beta chain. As yet, its antigen is unknown. From the 5' RACE reads, TCRdb called clonotypes with MiXCR, one entry per CDR3 protein. The repertoire holds roughly 170,000 distinct CDR3 sequences, less than 20% seen once, with about 4% in the top ten. The sample is drawn from a study of T-cell memory formation after mild COVID-19. V lost 3 bases and J 10 bases, leaving 10 bases between the germline ends. The CDR3 loop spans 12 amino acids. Per the germline V gene, CDR1 is LGHDT and CDR2 is YNNKEL (reference sequence). Study outcomes and limitations: Contracting CD4+ clones sat mainly in CM and EM; CD8+ in EMRA. CD4/CD8 balance held among clones contracting day 15 to 85, and later expanders leaned CD4+.

Sequencing input: PBMCs or a T cell subset sorted from them (not recorded which). The sequence came from a man aged 18-30 years who had mild COVID-19 (a few samples of this study predate the infection). Cell type and time point are not known. This chain uses TRBV3-1 with TRBJ2-1; D is ambiguous. The CDR3 nucleotides are TGTGCCAGCAGCCAGGCCCCAAGCGAGCAGTTCTTC. Translated, it gives CASSQAPSEQFF.